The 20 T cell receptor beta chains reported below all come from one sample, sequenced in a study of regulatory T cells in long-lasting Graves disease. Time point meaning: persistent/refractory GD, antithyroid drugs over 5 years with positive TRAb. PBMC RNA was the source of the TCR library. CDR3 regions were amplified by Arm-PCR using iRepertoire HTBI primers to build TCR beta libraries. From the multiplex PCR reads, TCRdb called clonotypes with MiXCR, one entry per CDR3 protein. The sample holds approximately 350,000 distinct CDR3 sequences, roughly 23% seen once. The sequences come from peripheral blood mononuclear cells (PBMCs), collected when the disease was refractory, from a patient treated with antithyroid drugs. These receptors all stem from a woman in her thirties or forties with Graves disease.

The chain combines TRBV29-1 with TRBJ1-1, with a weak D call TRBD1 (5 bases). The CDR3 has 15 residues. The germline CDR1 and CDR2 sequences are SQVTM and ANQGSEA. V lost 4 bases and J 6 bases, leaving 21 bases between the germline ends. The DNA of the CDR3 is TGCAGCGTTGCGAGACCACGGGACCGGGACTCTGAAGCTTTCTTT. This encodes CSVARPRDRDSEAFF.

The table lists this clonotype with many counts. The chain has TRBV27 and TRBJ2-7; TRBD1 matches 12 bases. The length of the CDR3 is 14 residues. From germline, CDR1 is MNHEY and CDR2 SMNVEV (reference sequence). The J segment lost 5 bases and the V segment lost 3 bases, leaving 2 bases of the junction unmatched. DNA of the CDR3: TGTGCCAGCAGTTTCGGGACAGGGGGCCACGAGCAGTACTTC. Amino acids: CASSFGTGGHEQYF.

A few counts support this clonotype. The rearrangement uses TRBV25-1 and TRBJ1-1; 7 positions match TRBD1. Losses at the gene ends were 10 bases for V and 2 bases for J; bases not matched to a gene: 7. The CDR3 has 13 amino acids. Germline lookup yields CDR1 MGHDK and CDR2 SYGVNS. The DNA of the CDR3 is TGTGCCACCAGGGACAGCAAAAACACTGAAGCTTTCTTT. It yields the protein CATRDSKNTEAFF.

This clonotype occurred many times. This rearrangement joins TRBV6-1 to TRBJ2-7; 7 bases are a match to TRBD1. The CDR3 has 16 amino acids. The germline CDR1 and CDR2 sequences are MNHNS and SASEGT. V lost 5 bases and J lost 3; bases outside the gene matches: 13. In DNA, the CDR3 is TGTGCCAGCAGTAGGACAGGAGGCCGGGGAGACTACGAGCAGTACTTC. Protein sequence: CASSRTGGRGDYEQYF.

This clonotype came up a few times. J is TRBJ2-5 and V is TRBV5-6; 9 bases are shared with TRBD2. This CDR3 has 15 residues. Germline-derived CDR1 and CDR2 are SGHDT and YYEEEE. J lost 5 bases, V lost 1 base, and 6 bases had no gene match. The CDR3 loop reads CASSLIRGGAETQYF. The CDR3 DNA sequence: TGTGCCAGCAGCTTGATACGCGGGGGGGCGGAGACCCAGTACTTC. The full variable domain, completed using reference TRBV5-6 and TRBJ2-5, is DAGVTQSPTHLIKTRGQQVTLRCSPKSGHDTVSWYQQALGQGPQFIFQYYEEEERQRGNFPDRFSGHQFPNYSSELNVNALLLGDSALYLCASSLIRGGAETQYFGPGTRLLVL.

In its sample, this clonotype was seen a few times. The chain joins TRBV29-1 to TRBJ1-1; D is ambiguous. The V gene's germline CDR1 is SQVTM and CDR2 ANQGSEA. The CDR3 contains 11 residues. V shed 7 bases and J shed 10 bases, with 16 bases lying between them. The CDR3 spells CSDSSRSSAFF. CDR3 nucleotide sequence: TGCAGCGATAGTTCGAGGAGCTCAGCTTTCTTT.

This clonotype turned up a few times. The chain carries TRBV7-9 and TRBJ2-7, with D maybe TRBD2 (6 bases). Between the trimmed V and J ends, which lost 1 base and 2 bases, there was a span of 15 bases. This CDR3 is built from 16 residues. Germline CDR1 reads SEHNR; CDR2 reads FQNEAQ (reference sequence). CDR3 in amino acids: CASSLESLEGTYEQYF. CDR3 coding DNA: TGTGCCAGCAGCTTAGAATCGTTGGAGGGGACCTACGAGCAGTACTTC.

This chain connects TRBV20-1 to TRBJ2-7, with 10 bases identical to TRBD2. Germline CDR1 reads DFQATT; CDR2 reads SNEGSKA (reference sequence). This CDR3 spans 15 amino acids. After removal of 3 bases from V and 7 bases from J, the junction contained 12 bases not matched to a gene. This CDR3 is CSASPISGRPGEQYF. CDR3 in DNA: TGCAGTGCTAGCCCAATTAGCGGGAGGCCGGGGGAGCAGTACTTC.

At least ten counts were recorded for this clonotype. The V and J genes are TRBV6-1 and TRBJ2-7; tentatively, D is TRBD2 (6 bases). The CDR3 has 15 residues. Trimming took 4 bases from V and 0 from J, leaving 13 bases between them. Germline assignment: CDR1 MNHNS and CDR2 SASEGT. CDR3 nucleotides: TGTGCCAGCAGTGGGGGGGACTTGAGCTCCTACGAGCAGTACTTC. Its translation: CASSGGDLSSYEQYF.

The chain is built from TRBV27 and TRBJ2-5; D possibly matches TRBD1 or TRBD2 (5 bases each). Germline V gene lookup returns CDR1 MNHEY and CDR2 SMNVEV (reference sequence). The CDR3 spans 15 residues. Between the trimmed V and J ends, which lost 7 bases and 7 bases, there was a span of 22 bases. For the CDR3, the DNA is TGTGCCAGCACCCCCATCTCCCACTTGGGGGTGACCCAGTACTTC. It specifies CASTPISHLGVTQYF.

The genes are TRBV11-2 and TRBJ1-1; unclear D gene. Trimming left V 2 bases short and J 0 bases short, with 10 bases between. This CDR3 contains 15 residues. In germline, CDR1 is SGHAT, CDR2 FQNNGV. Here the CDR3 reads CASSLKRQMNTEAFF. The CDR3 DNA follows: TGTGCCAGCAGCTTAAAGCGCCAGATGAACACTGAAGCTTTCTTT.

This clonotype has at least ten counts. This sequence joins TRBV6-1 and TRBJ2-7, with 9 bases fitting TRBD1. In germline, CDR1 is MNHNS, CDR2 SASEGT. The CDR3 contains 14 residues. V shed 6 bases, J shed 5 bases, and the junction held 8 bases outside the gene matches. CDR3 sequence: CASRSRDRENEQYF. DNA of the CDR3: TGTGCCAGCAGGAGCCGGGACAGGGAGAACGAGCAGTACTTC.

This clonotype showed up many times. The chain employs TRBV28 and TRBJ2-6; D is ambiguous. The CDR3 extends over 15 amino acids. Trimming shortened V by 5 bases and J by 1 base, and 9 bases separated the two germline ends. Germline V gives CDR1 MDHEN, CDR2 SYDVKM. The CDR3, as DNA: TGTGCCAGCAGTGATGGCCTATCTGGGGCCAACGTCCTGACTTTC. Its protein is CASSDGLSGANVLTF. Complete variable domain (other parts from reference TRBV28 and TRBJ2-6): DVKVTQSSRYLVKRTGEKVFLECVQDMDHENMFWYRQDPGLGLRLIYFSYDVKMKEKGDIPEGYSVSREKKERFSLILESASTNQTSMYLCASSDGLSGANVLTFGAGSRLTVL.

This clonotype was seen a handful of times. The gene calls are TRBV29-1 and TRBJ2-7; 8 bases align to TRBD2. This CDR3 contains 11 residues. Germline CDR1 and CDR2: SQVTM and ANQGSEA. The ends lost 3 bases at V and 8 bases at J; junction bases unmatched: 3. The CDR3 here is CSVDFSGKQYF. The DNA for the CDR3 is TGCAGCGTTGACTTTAGCGGGAAGCAGTACTTC.

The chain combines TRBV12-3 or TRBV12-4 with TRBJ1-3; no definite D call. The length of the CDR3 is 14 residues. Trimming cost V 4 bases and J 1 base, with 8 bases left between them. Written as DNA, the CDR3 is TGTGCCAGCAGTTCTGGGATATCTGGAAACACCATATATTTT. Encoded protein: CASSSGISGNTIYF.

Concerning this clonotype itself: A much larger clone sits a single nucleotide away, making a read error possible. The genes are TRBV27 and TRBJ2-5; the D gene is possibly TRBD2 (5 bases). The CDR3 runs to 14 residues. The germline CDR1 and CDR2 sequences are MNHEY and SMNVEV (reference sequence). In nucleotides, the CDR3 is TGTGCCGGCAGTTTATGGGCGGGCCAAGAGACCCAGTACTTC. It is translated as CAGSLWAGQETQYF.

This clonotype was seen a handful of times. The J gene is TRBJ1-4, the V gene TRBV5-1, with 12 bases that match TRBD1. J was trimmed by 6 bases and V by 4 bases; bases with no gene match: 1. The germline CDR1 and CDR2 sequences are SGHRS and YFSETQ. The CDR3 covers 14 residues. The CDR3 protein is CASSRDRGHEKLFF. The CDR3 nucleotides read TGCGCCAGCAGCCGGGACAGGGGGCATGAAAAACTGTTTTTT.

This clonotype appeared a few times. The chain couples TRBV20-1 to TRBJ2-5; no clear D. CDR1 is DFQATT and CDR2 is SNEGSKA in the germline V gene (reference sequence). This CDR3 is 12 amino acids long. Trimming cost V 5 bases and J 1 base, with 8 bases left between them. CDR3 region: CSALWIQETQYF. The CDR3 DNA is TGCAGTGCTCTGTGGATCCAAGAGACCCAGTACTTC.

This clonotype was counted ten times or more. The DNA for the CDR3 is TGTGCCAGCAGTGGTGGTCTTGGCGGAAACCAAGAGACCCAGTACTTC. It specifies CASSGGLGGNQETQYF. V is TRBV2 and J is TRBJ2-5; D is uncertain. V was clipped by 4 bases and J by 0 bases, with 15 bases between them. The germline V gene has CDR1 SNHLY and CDR2 FYNNEI. The CDR3 contains 16 residues. Combining the CDR3 with reference TRBV2 and TRBJ2-5 gives the whole variable domain EPEVTQTPSHQVTQMGQEVILRCVPISNHLYFYWYRQILGQKVEFLVSFYNNEISEKSEIFDDQFSVERPDGSNFTLKIRSTKLEDSAMYFCASSGGLGGNQETQYFGPGTRLLVL.

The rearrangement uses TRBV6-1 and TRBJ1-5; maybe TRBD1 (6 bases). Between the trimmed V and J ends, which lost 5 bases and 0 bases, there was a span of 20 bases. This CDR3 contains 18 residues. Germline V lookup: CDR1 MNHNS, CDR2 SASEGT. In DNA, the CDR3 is TGTGCCAGCAGTAAGATTCCAGACAGGCTTTATAGCAATCAGCCCCAGCATTTT. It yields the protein CASSKIPDRLYSNQPQHF.